This note documents a single T cell receptor beta chain sequence. What it binds is not known. This CDR3 is built from 18 residues. The junction had 19 bases not matched to a gene; V was cut back by 6 bases and J by 3 bases. CDR1 and CDR2 (germline): DFQATT, SNEGSKA (reference sequence). Reverse transcription used 450 to 650 ng RNA and constant-region primers for alpha and beta. Alpha and beta chain libraries were made separately by chain-specific third strand synthesis with multiplexing indices. TCRdb reanalysed the 5' RACE reads using MiXCR and keeps one entry per CDR3 protein. The table records about 7,000 distinct CDR3 sequences, approximately 9% of them present only once. This sample was included in a study of HIV-infected patients and healthy controls. The repertoire came from unfractionated whole blood and reflected all unsorted peripheral T cells. RNA came from around 2.3 ml of peripheral blood.

The study's findings and limits: HIV-associated CDR3 frequencies dropped significantly during therapy; CMV-associated ones, mostly rising, changed nonsignificantly. HIV-infected patients and controls differed significantly in mean usage of eight alpha and eight beta V genes.

This chain links TRBV20-1 with TRBJ2-3; TRBD2 aligns across 9 bases. The specimen was blood, collected before antiretroviral therapy. The TCR originated in an adult with HIV infection. For the CDR3, the DNA is TGCAGTGCCCCACCCTTCAGCGGGGGGTATTTTGGGACAGATACGCAGTATTTT. It specifies CSAPPFSGGYFGTDTQYF.